What follows are 27 T cell receptor beta chains derived from one specimen sequenced in a study of blood T cell repertoires in COVID-19. The protocol was immunoSEQ multiplex PCR, while the TCRdb copy is restricted to in-frame clones and leaves out a portion. Of roughly 100,000 clones listed, 89% are singletons. The sample was peripheral blood. The source of these receptors is an older woman with acute or convalescent COVID-19.

V gene TRBV5-1 combines with J gene TRBJ2-1, with TRBD2 matching 8 bases. Germline CDR1 reads SGHRS; CDR2 reads YFSETQ. The V segment lost 4 bases and the J segment 5 bases; nucleotides outside the gene matches: 8. This CDR3 has 15 residues. CDR3 amino acids: CASSPGLVADNEQFF. The DNA for the CDR3 is TGCGCCAGCAGCCCGGGACTAGTGGCCGACAATGAGCAGTTCTTC.

The chain joins TRBV28 to TRBJ1-2; 8 bases match TRBD1. Per the germline V gene, CDR1 is MDHEN and CDR2 is SYDVKM. Trimming cost V 5 bases and J 7 bases; bases outside gene matches: 12. The CDR3 is 15 residues long. This CDR3 reads CASSATGGAQGGYTF. The DNA of the CDR3 is TGTGCCAGCAGTGCCACAGGGGGGGCCCAAGGTGGCTACACCTTC.

The genes are TRBV19 and TRBJ2-5; TRBD2 aligns across 14 bases. V shed 5 bases and J 5 bases; nucleotides not matched to a gene: 7. Germline V lookup: CDR1 LNHDA, CDR2 SQIVND (reference sequence). The CDR3 is 16 residues long. CDR3 nucleotide sequence: TGTGCCAGTAGTGCCTCGGGACTAGCGGGAGAGGAGACCCAGTACTTC. Amino acids: CASSASGLAGEETQYF.

The V call is TRBV7-3, the J call TRBJ2-3; 9 bases line up with TRBD2. Germline V CDR1 and CDR2: SGHTA, FQGTGA. J lost 1 base, V lost 4 bases, and 3 bases had no gene match. The CDR3 length is 15 residues. CDR3: CASSSSGKGTDTQYF. In DNA, the CDR3 is TGTGCCAGCAGCTCTAGCGGGAAGGGCACAGATACGCAGTATTTT.

In nucleotides, the CDR3 is TGTGCCAGCAGCAGACAGGGGAGTAATGAAAAACTGTTTTTT. This sequence encodes CASSRQGSNEKLFF. The V gene is TRBV2, the J gene TRBJ1-4; 8 positions agree with TRBD1. CDR1 SNHLY and CDR2 FYNNEI come from the germline V gene. CDR3 length: 14 residues. Losses at the gene ends were 6 bases for V and 4 bases for J; bases not matched to a gene: 4.

The rearrangement joins TRBV5-4 to TRBJ2-7; 7 bases line up with TRBD2. The CDR3 spans 14 residues. With V trimmed by 3 bases and J by 3 bases, 6 bases remained unmatched. Per germline, CDR1 SGHNT and CDR2 YYREEE (reference sequence). The CDR3 reads CASSSTSSRYEQYF. The CDR3 coding sequence is TGTGCCAGCAGCTCGACTAGCTCTCGCTACGAGCAGTACTTC.

This chain connects TRBV4-2 to TRBJ1-1; weak D call: TRBD1 (5 bases). Germline V lookup: CDR1 LGHNA, CDR2 YNFKEQ. This CDR3 is 15 amino acids long. V dropped 1 base and J dropped 0 bases, with 9 bases sitting between them. The CDR3 bases are TGTGCCAGCAGCCAAGTGGGACTAGTGAACACTGAAGCTTTCTTT. It specifies CASSQVGLVNTEAFF.

The chain carries TRBV27 and TRBJ2-1; the match to TRBD1 covers 10 bases. The ends lost 2 bases at V and 11 bases at J; junction bases unmatched: 21. Per the germline V gene, CDR1 is MNHEY and CDR2 is SMNVEV (reference sequence). The CDR3 spans 19 residues. CDR3 nucleotides: TGTGCCAGCAGTTTAAGTGGACAGGGGGTCCCAGCGCACCTACTCAAGCAGTTCTTC. It codes for CASSLSGQGVPAHLLKQFF.

The J gene is TRBJ1-1, the V gene TRBV9; no reliable D call. The V gene lost 4 bases and the J gene lost 1 base, with 11 bases spanning the gap. CDR3 length: 14 residues. CDR1 SGDLS and CDR2 YYNGEE come from the germline V gene. Here the CDR3 DNA reads TGTGCCAGCAGCCCCGGTCCCGGGAACACTGAAGCTTTCTTT. Translated: CASSPGPGNTEAFF. Combining the CDR3 with reference TRBV9 and TRBJ1-1 gives the whole variable domain DSGVTQTPKHLITATGQRVTLRCSPRSGDLSVYWYQQSLDQGLQFLIQYYNGEERAKGNILERFSAQQFPDLHSELNLSSLELGDSALYFCASSPGPGNTEAFFGQGTRLTVV.

This clone was recorded a few times. V and J are TRBV5-1 and TRBJ2-7; D is perhaps TRBD2 (5 bases). CDR1 is SGHRS, CDR2 YFSETQ, per germline. The CDR3 consists of 14 residues. V was pared by 2 bases and J by 4 bases, with 13 bases between. CDR3 protein: CASSLGSSVYEQYF. In DNA, the CDR3 is TGCGCCAGCAGCTTAGGGAGTTCCGTGTACGAGCAGTACTTC.

V gene TRBV30 combines with J gene TRBJ2-3, with a weak D call TRBD2 (6 bases). This CDR3 has 13 residues. Trimming removed 8 bases from V and 2 bases from J, with 14 bases in between. Per the germline V gene, CDR1 is GTSNPN and CDR2 is SVGIG (reference sequence). The CDR3 bases are TGTGCCGGGGGGACCCTTATCACAGATACGCAGTATTTT. This gives the protein CAGGTLITDTQYF.

The chain has TRBV24-1 and TRBJ1-2; 10 bases are shared with TRBD1. Looked up from germline, CDR1 is KGHDR and CDR2 is SFDVKD. J gave up 9 bases and V 3 bases, and 9 bases lay outside the gene matches. This CDR3 has 15 amino acids. CDR3 residues: CATSDTGQGRVSYTF. CDR3 sequence (DNA): TGTGCCACCAGTGATACGGGACAGGGGCGCGTGAGCTACACCTTC.

In its sample, this clone was seen once. The chain's CDR3 is CASSQGLAGIRVADTQYF. DNA of the CDR3: TGTGCCAGCAGCCAAGGGCTAGCGGGAATCCGAGTGGCAGATACGCAGTATTTT. The chain employs TRBV3-1 (or the pseudogene TRBV3-2) and TRBJ2-3, with TRBD2 identical over 9 bases. The junction had 12 bases not matched to a gene; V was cut back by 1 base and J by 4 bases. In germline, CDR1 is LGHDT, CDR2 YNNKEL (reference sequence). This CDR3 is built from 18 residues.

V usage is TRBV3-1 (or the pseudogene TRBV3-2) and J usage is TRBJ1-2, with 10 bases fitting TRBD1. Per germline, CDR1 LGHDT and CDR2 YNNKEL (reference sequence). The junction had 15 bases not matched to a gene; V was cut back by 4 bases and J by 7 bases. The CDR3 is 17 amino acids. CDR3 residues: CASSPTLSGQGSRGYTF. The CDR3 DNA follows: TGTGCCAGCAGCCCCACCTTGTCGGGACAGGGGAGTCGTGGCTACACCTTC.

This chain links TRBV6-1 with TRBJ1-2, with TRBD1 matching 7 bases. The CDR3 sequence is 16 residues long. Unmatched junction bases numbered 9, after V lost 2 bases and J lost 3 bases. Germline CDR1 MNHNS, CDR2 SASEGT. The CDR3, as DNA: TGTGCCAGCAGTGAAACTTACAGGGGAGGTGACTATGGCTACACCTTC. Encoded protein: CASSETYRGGDYGYTF.

This chain links TRBV4-2 with TRBJ2-7; possibly TRBD2 for D (6 bases). This CDR3 is 14 amino acids long. V was cut by 11 bases and J by 5 bases, with 22 bases left in between. Germline V lookup: CDR1 LGHNA, CDR2 YNFKEQ. This CDR3 reads CASQKAGPGDEQYF. The CDR3 DNA follows: TGTGCCTCTCAGAAAGCGGGCCCGGGGGACGAGCAGTACTTC.

The rearrangement links TRBV6-5 to TRBJ2-7; tentative D call: TRBD2 (6 bases). V dropped 6 bases and J dropped 2 bases, with 17 bases sitting between them. CDR1 MNHEY and CDR2 SVGAGI come from the germline V gene. The CDR3 spans 15 residues. The CDR3 is CASRAGTYPPYEQYF. CDR3 DNA sequence: TGTGCCAGCAGGGCGGGGACTTACCCTCCCTACGAGCAGTACTTC.

A single count supports this clone. The J gene is TRBJ1-3, the V gene TRBV9; tentative D call: TRBD1 (5 bases). Trimming stripped 0 bases from V and 4 bases from J, with 8 bases between. Germline V gives CDR1 SGDLS, CDR2 YYNGEE. The CDR3 totals 14 residues. In DNA form, the CDR3 reads TGTGCCAGCAGCGTAGAAGGGGCCGGAAACACCATATATTTT. Translation: CASSVEGAGNTIYF.

The chain couples TRBV7-9 to TRBJ1-6; D unclear. Germline lookup yields CDR1 SEHNR and CDR2 FQNEAQ (reference sequence). There are 14 residues in the CDR3. Trimming left V 1 base short and J 5 bases short, with 6 bases between. Written as DNA, the CDR3 is TGTGCCAGCAGCTTAGAAACGGATAATTCACCCCTCCACTTT. As protein: CASSLETDNSPLHF.

This chain uses TRBV6-4 with TRBJ2-3; 13 bases are a match to TRBD2. V lost 5 bases, J lost 5 bases, and 7 bases stayed unmatched. Germline values: CDR1 MRHNA, CDR2 SNTAGT. This CDR3 is built from 16 residues. CDR3 nucleotides: TGTGCCAGCAGTCTACTAGCGGGAGGGCAGGGAGATACGCAGTATTTT. It is translated as CASSLLAGGQGDTQYF.

The genes are TRBV7-9 and TRBJ2-3, with TRBD1 as a possible D gene (5 bases). V was trimmed by 1 base and J by 3 bases, leaving 11 bases between them. The CDR3 is 15 residues long. CDR1 SEHNR and CDR2 FQNEAQ come from the germline V gene (reference sequence). The CDR3 spells CASSLDIQVTDTQYF. The CDR3 bases are TGTGCCAGCAGCTTAGACATACAGGTGACAGATACGCAGTATTTT.

The chain joins TRBV6-6 to TRBJ1-3; tentatively, D is TRBD1 (6 bases). Trimming took off 6 bases at V and 2 bases at J, with 17 bases between the two ends. The germline V gene encodes CDR1 MNHNY and CDR2 SVGAGI (reference sequence). This CDR3 contains 16 residues. The CDR3 DNA reads as TGTGCCAGCAGCCTACCACAGGGAGTTCCTGGAAACACCATATATTTT. Encoded protein: CASSLPQGVPGNTIYF.

The rearrangement uses TRBV30 and TRBJ1-1; D uncertain. Per germline, CDR1 GTSNPN and CDR2 SVGIG (reference sequence). CDR3 size: 14 residues. Trimming cost V 0 bases and J 1 base, with 9 bases left between them. The CDR3 sequence: CAWSVARENTEAFF. The CDR3 DNA is TGTGCCTGGAGTGTCGCGAGGGAGAACACTGAAGCTTTCTTT.

The J gene is TRBJ1-1, the V gene TRBV3-1 (or the pseudogene TRBV3-2); 7 nucleotides line up with TRBD1. Per the germline V gene, CDR1 is LGHDT and CDR2 is YNNKEL (reference sequence). V gave up 8 bases and J gave up 4 bases; unmatched junction bases: 10. The CDR3 loop spans 14 amino acids. CDR3 amino acids: CASRKEGAGTEAFF. The CDR3 DNA sequence: TGTGCCAGCCGGAAAGAGGGGGCGGGCACTGAAGCTTTCTTT.

The chain joins TRBV29-1 to TRBJ2-3; 7 bases fit TRBD1. J gave up 8 bases and V 4 bases, and 15 bases lay outside the gene matches. The CDR3 extends over 15 amino acids. Germline values: CDR1 SQVTM, CDR2 ANQGSEA. The CDR3 DNA reads TGCAGCGTTGTCGGTGGCCAGGGGGAGTCCGGTACGCAGTATTTT. It yields the protein CSVVGGQGESGTQYF.

The chain recombines TRBV20-1 with TRBJ2-3; 11 bases map to TRBD1. With V trimmed by 3 bases and J by 3 bases, 2 bases remained unmatched. The V gene's germline CDR1 is DFQATT and CDR2 SNEGSKA (reference sequence). This CDR3 is 14 amino acids long. In DNA form, the CDR3 reads TGCAGTGCTAGTCGGGACAGGGGGACAGATACGCAGTATTTT. The encoded protein is CSASRDRGTDTQYF.

The chain couples TRBV10-1 to TRBJ1-6, with a tentative D call TRBD1 (5 bases). This CDR3 has 13 amino acids. Germline lookup yields CDR1 WNHNN and CDR2 SYGVQD (reference sequence). The V gene lost 11 bases and the J gene lost 6 bases, with 14 bases spanning the gap. CDR3 DNA: TGCGCCCGCGGGGGGGAGGGTAATTCACCCCTCCACTTT. It specifies CARGGEGNSPLHF.